This T cell receptor beta chain was documented in a study of control samples from healthy donors and cancer patients. Germline loops: CDR1 SGHRS, CDR2 YFSETQ. The CDR3 totals 13 residues. V was pared by 4 bases and J by 11 bases, with 18 bases between. Method: immunoSEQ multiplex PCR; TCRdb's copy keeps in-frame clones and lacks some. The sample shows 88,000 or so clones, 90% to 95% of them seen only once. The sequenced material came from blood. The V gene is TRBV5-1, the J gene TRBJ1-1; D may be TRBD1 (5 bases). The sequence derives from a woman aged 18-29 years in good health. The CDR3 nucleotides read TGCGCCAGCAGCCCCCGGACGGAAGGGGTCGCTTTCTTT. Translating gives CASSPRTEGVAFF.